This T cell receptor beta chain was retrieved from a study of cytomegalovirus exposure and HLA in healthy donors. Whole-study findings and limits: Presence/absence analyses treated sequencing depth as roughly uniform across donors.

As to this clone: Its antigen remains unidentified.

The study ran its PCR with 60 Vbeta and 13 Jbeta primers. TCRdb keeps only in-frame clones here, not all; method: immunoSEQ multiplex PCR. The sample carries tens of thousands of clones, roughly 79% recorded once. Looked up from germline, CDR1 is SGHVS and CDR2 is FNYEAQ. This CDR3 has 19 amino acids. Trimming took 1 base from V and 5 from J; bases not matched to a gene: 12. Sequencing was performed on PBMCs. The J gene is TRBJ2-2, the V gene TRBV7-6; 11 nucleotides match TRBD2. The TCR comes from a woman aged 35 to 49 in good health and CMV-seropositive. The CDR3 nucleotides are TGTGCCAGCAGCTTAGGGGCCGAGTCTAGCGGGAGGTATACCGGGGAGCTGTTTTTT. It yields the protein CASSLGAESSGRYTGELFF.